A selection of T cell receptor beta chains follows, all from one sample in a study of a mutant IDH1 vaccine in newly diagnosed glioma. Profiling relied on immunoSEQ multiplex PCR, and the TCRdb table lists in-frame clones only, not all of them. The repertoire holds roughly 43,000 clones, with 82% as singletons. No antigen is known for these receptors. The material sequenced was PBMCs, taken from a glioma patient whose treatment included an IDH1 peptide vaccine. The source is a man between 18 and 35 years old with glioma. Some clones in this sample may be carry-over from other donors' samples. The CDR3 runs from the conserved cysteine through the conserved F or W. D genes are given only for firm matches. Not every row has a clone size; where given, it reads once, few, many or a size class.

D gene	clone size	J gene	V gene	CDR3 DNA	CDR3 protein
TRBD1	NA	TRBJ1-1	TRBV18	TGTGCCAGCTCACTGACAGGGCCGAACACTGAAGCTTTCTTT	CASSLTGPNTEAFF
TRBD1	NA	TRBJ1-2	TRBV13	TGTGCCAGCAGCTGGGACAGGGGGCAGGTAGATGGCTACACCTTC	CASSWDRGQVDGYTF
NA	NA	TRBJ2-1	TRBV14	TGTGCCAGCGAGGGCCTTGATGAAGAGCAGTTCTTC	CASEGLDEEQFF
TRBD1	NA	TRBJ2-1	TRBV29-1	TGCAGCTTCAGCGGACAGGCGAGATACAATGAGCAGTTCTTC	CSFSGQARYNEQFF
TRBD1	NA	TRBJ2-7	TRBV5-1	TGCGCCAGCAGCAGGACAGGGACTCCTTACGAGCAGTACTTC	CASSRTGTPYEQYF
NA	NA	TRBJ1-2	TRBV18	TGTGCCAGCTCGCCAGGGGTCATTCCTAGCTATGGCTACACCTTC	CASSPGVIPSYGYTF
NA	once	TRBJ1-1	TRBV7-8	TGTGCCAGCAGCTTAGTAGGCCAGAACACTGAAGCTTTCTTT	CASSLVGQNTEAFF
TRBD1	NA	TRBJ1-2	TRBV7-9	TGTGCCAGCAGCTTGACAGGGGGCTGGGGTTTTAACTATGGCTACACCTTC	CASSLTGGWGFNYGYTF
NA	once	TRBJ1-5	TRBV5-1	TGCGCCAGCAGCTTGGAAGTCGATCAGCCCCAGCATTTT	CASSLEVDQPQHF
NA	few	TRBJ2-7	TRBV4-1	TGCGCCAGCAGCCAAGACTTTAGCCGCTGGAGCTCCTACGAGCAGTACTTC	CASSQDFSRWSSYEQYF
NA	NA	TRBJ2-7	TRBV5-4	TGTGCCAGCAGCCCGGGATTGCTTTCTATCTCCTACGAGCAGTACTTC	CASSPGLLSISYEQYF
TRBD1	NA	TRBJ2-3	TRBV6-5	TGTGCCAGCAGTTACCGGGACAGGACAGATACGCAGTATTTT	CASSYRDRTDTQYF
TRBD1	NA	TRBJ1-2	TRBV7-9	TGTGCCAGCAGCTTAGAGGGGGCAGGCTACACCTTC	CASSLEGAGYTF
TRBD1	NA	TRBJ1-1	TRBV5-6	TGTGCCAGCAGCTCCGGACAGGGGGGCGAGTCTCCCGAAGCTTTCTTT	CASSSGQGGESPEAFF
NA	NA	TRBJ1-1	TRBV5-1	TGCGCCAGCAGCTCCCTGACCGTGAACACTGAAGCTTTCTTT	CASSSLTVNTEAFF
NA	NA	TRBJ1-4	TRBV7-2	TGTGCCAGCAGCGATGGTATACGGGAAAAACTGTTTTTT	CASSDGIREKLFF
NA	NA	TRBJ1-5	TRBV4-1	TGCGCCAGCAGCCAAGAGACAGAATTGGGGGGAAGTCAGCCCCAGCATTTT	CASSQETELGGSQPQHF
TRBD1	NA	TRBJ1-2	TRBV30	TGTGCCTGCCAGGACAGGGGTTTGCGGGGCTACACCTTC	CACQDRGLRGYTF
NA	NA	TRBJ2-1	TRBV10-3	TGTGCCATCAGTCCCAACAATGAGCAGTTCTTC	CAISPNNEQFF
NA	NA	TRBJ2-7	TRBV5-6	TGTGCCAGCAGCGACCCTGTGAAGGCAGGCGAGCAGTACTTC	CASSDPVKAGEQYF
NA	NA	TRBJ1-6	TRBV6-5	TGTGCCAGCAGTTACTCGAATAGGGGGAGTTCACCCCTCCACTTT	CASSYSNRGSSPLHF
TRBD1	few	TRBJ1-1	TRBV4-2	TGTGCCAGCAGCCAAGGGAGGGACAGCACTGAAGCTTTCTTT	CASSQGRDSTEAFF
TRBD2	NA	TRBJ2-1	TRBV10-3	TGTGCCATCAGTGAATGGACTAGCGGGTTAAATGAGCAGTTCTTC	CAISEWTSGLNEQFF
NA	few	TRBJ1-2	TRBV12-5	TGTGCTAGTGGCCCTACAAGAGGGACCGGCTACACCTTC	CASGPTRGTGYTF
NA	NA	TRBJ1-1	TRBV5-6	TGTGCCAGCAGCGGGGATCAAATAAAGGCTTTCTTT	CASSGDQIKAFF
TRBD1	NA	TRBJ1-2	TRBV30	TGTGCCTGGAGACCGACAGGGGTCTATGGCTACACCTTC	CAWRPTGVYGYTF
NA	NA	TRBJ1-3	TRBV19	TGTGCCAGTAGTCCGGAAGTTTCTGGAAACACCATATATTTT	CASSPEVSGNTIYF
NA	NA	TRBJ1-5	TRBV30	TGTGCCTGGTCTTTTGAAGGGATCAATCAGCCCCAGCATTTT	CAWSFEGINQPQHF
NA	once	TRBJ2-1	TRBV4-2	TGTGCCAGCAGCCCCCAAGGGGAGGAGGCCCCCTACAATGAGCAGTTCTTC	CASSPQGEEAPYNEQFF
TRBD2	once	TRBJ2-7	TRBV7-8	TGTGCCAGCAGCTTAGCGTTGGGTAGCGGGGACTACGAGCAGTACTTC	CASSLALGSGDYEQYF
NA	NA	TRBJ1-1	TRBV28	TGTGCCACCAACACCCCGGATTGGATTTTGAACACTGAAGCTTTCTTT	CATNTPDWILNTEAFF
NA	NA	TRBJ1-1	TRBV7-9	TGTGCCAGCAGCGCCCCGTGGGGTGAAGCTTTCTTT	CASSAPWGEAFF
TRBD1	once	TRBJ2-7	TRBV6-5	TGTGCCAGCAGTTACCTCGGGACAGGGATTCTCGAGCAGTACTTC	CASSYLGTGILEQYF
TRBD1	NA	TRBJ1-1	TRBV5-1	TGCGCCAGCAGCCGACAGGGTAATAAGAACACTGAAGCTTTCTTT	CASSRQGNKNTEAFF
TRBD1	NA	TRBJ2-3	TRBV5-1	TGCGCCAGCTCCAACCGACAGGGACCAGATACGCAGTATTTT	CASSNRQGPDTQYF
NA	NA	TRBJ2-5	TRBV5-6	TGTGCCAGCAGCTCGCCGGGACGTTACCAAGAGACCCAGTACTTC	CASSSPGRYQETQYF
NA	NA	TRBJ2-7	TRBV11-2	TGTGCCAGCACTAGGGGGGATTCCTACGAGCAGTACTTC	CASTRGDSYEQYF
NA	NA	TRBJ2-7	TRBV27	TGTGCCAGCAGTTTATTGTGGTTGGGGACCTCCTACGAGCAGTACTTC	CASSLLWLGTSYEQYF
NA	NA	TRBJ1-1	TRBV9	TGTGCCAGCAGCGCGAGGTATGAGAACACTGAAGCTTTCTTT	CASSARYENTEAFF
TRBD1	NA	TRBJ1-1	TRBV6-5	TGTGCCAGCAGGTGGGGGACAGTGAACACTGAAGCTTTCTTT	CASRWGTVNTEAFF